The next 15 T cell receptor beta chains were all read from a single sample in a study of metastatic and nonmetastatic thyroid tumors (dated by TCRdb to the early 2020s). The library relied on PCR. Sequencing relied on an Illumina HiSeq 4000. TCRdb applied fastp at Q25 and MiXCR to the public reads, then kept only in-frame beta chains. This sample lists roughly 61,000 clones; roughly 4.1% were detected once. The ten largest account for approximately 20% of the sample. No patient had received any treatment before thyroid surgery. Sequenced: blood. These receptors all stem from a female donor with papillary thyroid cancer or a benign thyroid nodule (not recorded which). Some clones in this sample may be carry-over from other donors' samples.

There are many counts of this clone. The chain links TRBV14 to TRBJ2-3; TRBD2 matches 12 bases. This CDR3 has 21 residues. J gave up 1 base and V 4 bases, and 18 bases lay outside the gene matches. Germline V gives CDR1 SGHDN, CDR2 FVKESK. The CDR3 bases are TGTGCCAGCAGCCCCCCGGGGCCGGTGACTAGCGGGAGTGTGGGCACAGATACGCAGTATTTT. This codes for CASSPPGPVTSGSVGTDTQYF.

This clone appeared a few times. This may come from a read error, since a much larger clone is one base off. The chain has TRBV20-1 and TRBJ1-1; the D is unclear. The CDR3 length is 15 residues. Germline V gives CDR1 DFQATT, CDR2 SNEGSKA (reference sequence). Trimming removed 0 bases from V and 1 base from J, with 12 bases in between. CDR3 in amino acids: CSAREGHRTNTEAFF. Written as DNA, the CDR3 is TGCAGTGCTAGAGAAGGGCACCGAACGAACACTGAAGCTTTCTTT.

This clone was found a few times. The chain is built from TRBV5-1 and TRBJ1-2; a weak D match, TRBD1 (5 bases). The ends were cut back, 1 base at V and 6 bases at J, with 22 bases in the middle. Germline V CDR1 and CDR2: SGHRS, YFSETQ. The CDR3 contains 17 residues. CDR3 amino acids: CASSLKGMDMILNGYTF. The CDR3 DNA is TGCGCCAGCAGCTTGAAGGGGATGGATATGATCTTAAATGGCTACACCTTC.

The chain joins TRBV12-3 or TRBV12-4 to TRBJ2-7; D call uncertain. V was shortened by 1 base and J by 3 bases, with 4 bases between the two germline ends. The CDR3 extends over 12 amino acids. CDR3 residues: CASSLGIYEQYF. In DNA form, the CDR3 reads TGTGCCAGCAGTTTAGGGATCTACGAGCAGTACTTC.

This clone was observed a handful of times. This chain joins TRBV27 and TRBJ1-6; D remains ambiguous. Germline CDR1 reads MNHEY; CDR2 reads SMNVEV (reference sequence). V was pared by 2 bases and J by 6 bases, with 8 bases between. The CDR3 loop spans 14 amino acids. CDR3 in DNA: TGTGCCAGCAGTTTACGGGTCGTTAATTCACCCCTCCACTTT. Amino acids: CASSLRVVNSPLHF.

Ten or more counts support this clone. This chain joins TRBV20-1 and TRBJ2-5; 10 bases line up with TRBD1. The CDR3 is 14 residues long. CDR1 is DFQATT and CDR2 is SNEGSKA in the germline V gene (reference sequence). The ends lost 3 bases at V and 5 bases at J; junction bases unmatched: 6. CDR3 region: CSARAGQGRETQYF. Written as DNA, the CDR3 is TGCAGTGCTAGGGCGGGACAGGGGAGGGAGACCCAGTACTTC.

This clone came up a few times. CDR3 DNA sequence: TGTGCCAGCATGTTGGTTGCTCGGGGACACTATGGCTACACCTTC. It translates to CASMLVARGHYGYTF. The genes are TRBV2 and TRBJ1-2; D might be TRBD1 (5 bases). CDR1 is SNHLY, CDR2 FYNNEI, per germline. Trimming shortened V by 7 bases and J by 3 bases, and 18 bases separated the two germline ends. The CDR3 runs 15 residues.

This clone was counted many times. V is TRBV6-1 and J is TRBJ1-2, with TRBD1 matching 9 bases. From germline, CDR1 is MNHNS and CDR2 SASEGT. The CDR3 loop spans 13 amino acids. The V segment lost 1 base and the J segment 11 bases; nucleotides outside the gene matches: 5. The CDR3: CASSEVGTGSYTF. The CDR3, as DNA: TGTGCCAGCAGTGAAGTCGGGACAGGGAGTTACACCTTC.

The V call is TRBV6-1, the J call TRBJ1-6, with 9 bases fitting TRBD1. Germline assignment: CDR1 MNHNS and CDR2 SASEGT. There are 16 residues in the CDR3. Trimming took 5 bases from V and 10 from J; bases not matched to a gene: 12. CDR3 residues: CASSHPLGTGWSPLHF. Written as DNA, the CDR3 is TGTGCCAGCAGTCATCCCTTAGGGACAGGGTGGTCACCCCTCCACTTT.

The table lists this clone with a few counts. The chain employs TRBV6-1 and TRBJ2-3; D remains ambiguous. Trimming removed 2 bases at V and 1 base at J, with 16 bases between. Germline V gives CDR1 MNHNS, CDR2 SASEGT. The length of the CDR3 is 17 residues. CDR3 nucleotides: TGTGCCAGCAGTGAATCGGCTGTTCATTACCGCACAGATACGCAGTATTTT. This gives the protein CASSESAVHYRTDTQYF.

Regarding this clone: Germline and junction disagree at one end, which may indicate a read error. The chain employs TRBV6-1 and TRBJ2-7; 9 bases fit TRBD1. The germline V gene encodes CDR1 MNHNS and CDR2 SASEGT. The CDR3 spans 14 residues. The CDR3 coding sequence is TGTGCCAGCAGTGAACCGGGACAGGGCCGCGAGCAATACTTC. This encodes CASSEPGQGREQYF.

This clone was counted a few times. This chain links TRBV7-3 with TRBJ2-3, with D perhaps TRBD1 or TRBD2 (5 bases each). The CDR3 runs to 14 residues. Per germline, CDR1 SGHTA and CDR2 FQGTGA. Trimming shortened V by 3 bases and J by 2 bases, and 9 bases separated the two germline ends. The CDR3 DNA follows: TGTGCCAGCAGCTTCTTGGGGGACACAGATACGCAGTATTTT. Translation gives CASSFLGDTDTQYF.

The chain carries TRBV5-1 and TRBJ2-3, with a possible D match to TRBD2 (5 bases). Deletions cut 2 bases from V and 0 bases from J, with 10 bases between. CDR1 and CDR2 from the germline V gene are SGHRS and YFSETQ. This CDR3 spans 15 amino acids. Here the CDR3 reads CASSFIARSTDTQYF. CDR3 DNA sequence: TGCGCCAGCAGCTTTATAGCGCGTAGCACAGATACGCAGTATTTT.

This clone was seen only a few times. The rearrangement links TRBV6-5 to TRBJ1-6; D is ambiguous. The CDR3 has 17 residues. V lost 0 bases and J 10 bases, leaving 19 bases between the germline ends. The germline CDR1 and CDR2 sequences are MNHEY and SVGAGI. The CDR3 here is CASSYSEYRIPRSPLHF. CDR3 coding DNA: TGTGCCAGCAGTTACTCGGAGTACAGAATCCCCCGATCACCCCTCCACTTT.

This clone has at least ten counts. This chain connects TRBV28 to TRBJ2-7, with 8 positions matching TRBD2. Germline CDR1 is MDHEN and CDR2 is SYDVKM. J was trimmed by 3 bases and V by 5 bases; bases with no gene match: 6. The length of the CDR3 is 14 residues. The CDR3 is CASSRLASRYEQYF. For the CDR3, the DNA is TGTGCCAGCAGTAGACTAGCGAGTCGCTACGAGCAGTACTTC.